Sequencing of this T cell receptor (beta chain) was carried out in a study of graft-versus-host responses after intestinal transplantation. About the study: For approximately three years after anti-thymocyte globulin induction, all recipients took tacrolimus and steroids.

Points on this clone: What it binds is unknown.

The repertoire was sequenced with immunoSEQ multiplex PCR; TCRdb's copy has only in-frame clones and lacks some. The data contain 75,000 to 100,000 clones, approximately 92% of them singletons. The CDR3 extends over 13 amino acids. V shed 3 bases and J shed 5 bases, with 8 bases lying between them. Germline V lookup: CDR1 LNHDA, CDR2 SQIVND (reference sequence). V is TRBV19 and J is TRBJ1-5; D unclear. The clonotype was recovered from a human donor who received an intestinal transplant. Sequences were derived from unstimulated CD8+ T cells sorted from spleen or lymph node cells, sampled before intestinal transplant. CDR3 coding DNA: TGTGCCAGTAGTATGGCGGGCCATCAGCCCCAGCATTTT. Amino acid sequence: CASSMAGHQPQHF.